What follows are 4 T cell receptor beta chains derived from one specimen sequenced in a study of T cell responses to AZD1222 COVID-19 vaccine. Method: immunoSEQ multiplex PCR; TCRdb's copy keeps in-frame clones and lacks some. The sample yields roughly 140,000 clones, 87% seen once. The sequences come from peripheral blood, collected 28 days after the second AZD1222 dose. The receptors were gathered from an adult who received the AZD1222 COVID-19 vaccine.

The gene calls are TRBV28 and TRBJ2-7, with D possibly being TRBD1 or TRBD2 (5 bases each). Trimming stripped 7 bases from V and 0 bases from J, with 16 bases between. The CDR3 length is 15 residues. CDR1 and CDR2 (germline): MDHEN, SYDVKM. Here the CDR3 reads CASKDSGTASYEQYF. CDR3 in DNA: TGTGCCAGCAAGGATTCCGGGACCGCCTCCTACGAGCAGTACTTC.

This chain links TRBV28 with TRBJ2-7, with D uncertain. The CDR3 spans 11 residues. V lost 6 bases and J lost 3, with 6 bases in between. In germline, CDR1 is MDHEN, CDR2 SYDVKM. The CDR3, as DNA: TGTGCCAGCAGGCTAGGCTACGAGCAGTACTTC. Translation gives CASRLGYEQYF. Supplemented by reference TRBV28 and TRBJ2-7, the full variable domain reads DVKVTQSSRYLVKRTGEKVFLECVQDMDHENMFWYRQDPGLGLRLIYFSYDVKMKEKGDIPEGYSVSREKKERFSLILESASTNQTSMYLCASRLGYEQYFGPGTRLTVT.

The gene calls are TRBV5-6 and TRBJ2-1; the match to TRBD2 covers 7 bases. The V gene's germline CDR1 is SGHDT and CDR2 YYEEEE. The CDR3 consists of 16 residues. The junction had 6 bases not matched to a gene; V was cut back by 1 base and J by 2 bases. CDR3 bases: TGTGCCAGCAGCTTGAACAGCGGGACTACCTACAATGAGCAGTTCTTC. Its translation: CASSLNSGTTYNEQFF.

This clone has just one count. The chain employs TRBV19 and TRBJ2-6; maybe TRBD1 (5 bases). CDR1 is LNHDA and CDR2 is SQIVND in the germline V gene (reference sequence). This CDR3 has 18 residues. Between the trimmed V and J ends, which lost 5 bases and 0 bases, there was a span of 17 bases. CDR3 residues: CASSLRPTTGSGANVLTF. CDR3 coding DNA: TGTGCCAGTAGTCTCCGACCAACTACAGGCTCTGGGGCCAACGTCCTGACTTTC.